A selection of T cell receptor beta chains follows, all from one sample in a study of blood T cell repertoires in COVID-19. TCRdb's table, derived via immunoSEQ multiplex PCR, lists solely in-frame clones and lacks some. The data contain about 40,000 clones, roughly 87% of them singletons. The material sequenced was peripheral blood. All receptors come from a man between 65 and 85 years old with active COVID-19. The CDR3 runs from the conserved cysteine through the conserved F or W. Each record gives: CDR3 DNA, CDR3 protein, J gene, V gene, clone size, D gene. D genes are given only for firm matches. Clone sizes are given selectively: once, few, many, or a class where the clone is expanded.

CDR3nt: TGTGCCACCGAGGAGGGGGCGAAGTACAATGAGCAGTTCTTC
CDR3aa: CATEEGAKYNEQFF
j_gene: TRBJ2-1
v_gene: TRBV24-1
abundance: NA
d_gene: NA

CDR3nt: TGTGCCACCAGCAGAGATCCTGGGTCAGGCGGCTACACCTTC
CDR3aa: CATSRDPGSGGYTF
j_gene: TRBJ1-2
v_gene: TRBV15
abundance: once
d_gene: NA

CDR3nt: TGTGCCAGCAGCTTAATAAGGGTAGCGGGAGGGGGTCGCAATGAGCAGTTCTTC
CDR3aa: CASSLIRVAGGGRNEQFF
j_gene: TRBJ2-1
v_gene: TRBV7-3
abundance: NA
d_gene: TRBD2

CDR3nt: TGTGCCAGCAGTTTTGTCGGGACAGGGCCCGATGGCTACACCTTC
CDR3aa: CASSFVGTGPDGYTF
j_gene: TRBJ1-2
v_gene: TRBV27
abundance: NA
d_gene: TRBD1

CDR3nt: TGTGCCAGCAGTTACCGGACTAGCGGAAAAGAGACCCAGTACTTC
CDR3aa: CASSYRTSGKETQYF
j_gene: TRBJ2-5
v_gene: TRBV6-2/TRBV6-3
abundance: NA
d_gene: TRBD2

CDR3nt: TGTGCCAGCAGCTTAGACAGGGGGACCTACAATGAGCAGTTCTTC
CDR3aa: CASSLDRGTYNEQFF
j_gene: TRBJ2-1
v_gene: TRBV7-8
abundance: NA
d_gene: TRBD1

CDR3nt: TGTGCCAGCAGTAAAGGCGGGGCGGCGAACACCGGGGAGCTGTTTTTT
CDR3aa: CASSKGGAANTGELFF
j_gene: TRBJ2-2
v_gene: TRBV6-2/TRBV6-3
abundance: NA
d_gene: NA

CDR3nt: TGTGCCAGCAGTTTACCAGGGGGCAGAGAGACCCAGTACTTC
CDR3aa: CASSLPGGRETQYF
j_gene: TRBJ2-5
v_gene: TRBV28
abundance: once
d_gene: TRBD1

CDR3nt: TGTGCCAGCAGCTTATCCCGCGGAGGGAGGTTTAGCGAAAAACTGTTTTTT
CDR3aa: CASSLSRGGRFSEKLFF
j_gene: TRBJ1-4
v_gene: TRBV7-6
abundance: NA
d_gene: NA

CDR3nt: TGTGCCAGCAGCGAGTCTCAGGGAGATACGCAGTATTTT
CDR3aa: CASSESQGDTQYF
j_gene: TRBJ2-3
v_gene: TRBV7-2
abundance: NA
d_gene: NA

CDR3nt: TGCGCCAGCAGCTTGACTGCGGGTCAGGAGACCCAGTACTTC
CDR3aa: CASSLTAGQETQYF
j_gene: TRBJ2-5
v_gene: TRBV5-1
abundance: NA
d_gene: NA

CDR3nt: TGTGCCATCAGGCCGGGACAGGGAGGTAATTCACCCCTCCACTTT
CDR3aa: CAIRPGQGGNSPLHF
j_gene: TRBJ1-6
v_gene: TRBV10-3
abundance: NA
d_gene: TRBD1

CDR3nt: TGTGCCAGCAGCCAAACCCAGGGGGCCGATACGCAGTATTTT
CDR3aa: CASSQTQGADTQYF
j_gene: TRBJ2-3
v_gene: TRBV3-1/TRBV3-2
abundance: NA
d_gene: TRBD1

CDR3nt: TGCAGCGGAGTAGGTGGCGGGGGAATTCATACGCAGTATTTT
CDR3aa: CSGVGGGGIHTQYF
j_gene: TRBJ2-3
v_gene: TRBV29-1
abundance: NA
d_gene: TRBD2

CDR3nt: TGTGCCAGCAGCCAAGATCAACCCCCGGTTGGCTCTGGAAACACCATATATTTT
CDR3aa: CASSQDQPPVGSGNTIYF
j_gene: TRBJ1-3
v_gene: TRBV4-2
abundance: NA
d_gene: NA

CDR3nt: TGCGCCAGCAGTCTAAACAGGGAGTACGAGCAGTACTTC
CDR3aa: CASSLNREYEQYF
j_gene: TRBJ2-7
v_gene: TRBV10-1
abundance: NA
d_gene: NA

CDR3nt: TGCGCCAGCAGCTCCGCCGGCGCTAGCGGGGGGATCACAGATACGCAGTATTTT
CDR3aa: CASSSAGASGGITDTQYF
j_gene: TRBJ2-3
v_gene: TRBV5-1
abundance: NA
d_gene: TRBD2

CDR3nt: TGTGCCAGCAAGGAGGGGGCCATCAATGAGCAGTTCTTC
CDR3aa: CASKEGAINEQFF
j_gene: TRBJ2-1
v_gene: TRBV6-5
abundance: NA
d_gene: NA

CDR3nt: TGCGCCAGCAGCTTGGGTGACAGGGCCGGAGGGGATCAGCCCCAGCATTTT
CDR3aa: CASSLGDRAGGDQPQHF
j_gene: TRBJ1-5
v_gene: TRBV5-1
abundance: few
d_gene: TRBD1

CDR3nt: TGCGCCAGCAGCCTAACTAGCGGGGGGAATTACGAGCAGTACTTC
CDR3aa: CASSLTSGGNYEQYF
j_gene: TRBJ2-7
v_gene: TRBV5-1
abundance: NA
d_gene: TRBD2

CDR3nt: TGCGCCAGCAGCTTAGGACAGGGGGTAGGTAACGAGCAGTACTTC
CDR3aa: CASSLGQGVGNEQYF
j_gene: TRBJ2-7
v_gene: TRBV5-1
abundance: NA
d_gene: TRBD1

CDR3nt: TGTGCCAGCAGCCCGGACAGGGAATCACCCCTCCACTTT
CDR3aa: CASSPDRESPLHF
j_gene: TRBJ1-6
v_gene: TRBV7-3
abundance: NA
d_gene: TRBD1

CDR3nt: TGCGCCAGCAGCCAAGGGGTTTGGGGAGGGAACTATGGCTACACCTTC
CDR3aa: CASSQGVWGGNYGYTF
j_gene: TRBJ1-2
v_gene: TRBV4-1
abundance: NA
d_gene: NA

CDR3nt: TGTGCCAGCAGCCCTCGGTCCAGGGGGGATTCACCCCTCCACTTT
CDR3aa: CASSPRSRGDSPLHF
j_gene: TRBJ1-6
v_gene: TRBV7-2
abundance: few
d_gene: TRBD1

CDR3nt: TGTGCCAGCAGCTCCTTTAGTCCGCTCGGCGAGCGGTACTTC
CDR3aa: CASSSFSPLGERYF
j_gene: TRBJ2-7
v_gene: TRBV6-5
abundance: NA
d_gene: NA

CDR3nt: TGTGCCAGCAGCCAACAGGGGGGAAATTCACCCCTCCACTTT
CDR3aa: CASSQQGGNSPLHF
j_gene: TRBJ1-6
v_gene: TRBV14
abundance: NA
d_gene: TRBD1

CDR3nt: TGTGCCAGTAGCCTACAGGGGGCGGGCGACACTGAAGCTTTCTTT
CDR3aa: CASSLQGAGDTEAFF
j_gene: TRBJ1-1
v_gene: TRBV19
abundance: once
d_gene: TRBD1

CDR3nt: TGTGCCAGCAGCTTAATCCGGGGGGGTGGACATGAGCAGTTCTTC
CDR3aa: CASSLIRGGGHEQFF
j_gene: TRBJ2-1
v_gene: TRBV11-1
abundance: NA
d_gene: TRBD2

CDR3nt: TGCGCCAGCAGCCAGAGGGCGGGGTCCACAGATACGCAGTATTTT
CDR3aa: CASSQRAGSTDTQYF
j_gene: TRBJ2-3
v_gene: TRBV4-3
abundance: NA
d_gene: NA

CDR3nt: TGCGCCAGCAACAGACAGGGAAATGAGCAGTTCTTC
CDR3aa: CASNRQGNEQFF
j_gene: TRBJ2-1
v_gene: TRBV5-1
abundance: once
d_gene: TRBD1

CDR3nt: TGTGCCAGCAGCTGGGAGTCAGATACGCAGTATTTT
CDR3aa: CASSWESDTQYF
j_gene: TRBJ2-3
v_gene: TRBV7-9
abundance: NA
d_gene: NA

CDR3nt: TGCAAATTTGACAGGGACACTGAAGCTTTCTTT
CDR3aa: CKFDRDTEAFF
j_gene: TRBJ1-1
v_gene: TRBV20-1
abundance: NA
d_gene: TRBD1

CDR3nt: TGTGCCAGCAGCCCACAGGGCTATGGCTACACCTTC
CDR3aa: CASSPQGYGYTF
j_gene: TRBJ1-2
v_gene: TRBV11-2
abundance: NA
d_gene: NA

CDR3nt: TGTGCCAGCAGCTTAGCTGTGGGCGGGGACCCCCCGACCCAGTACTTC
CDR3aa: CASSLAVGGDPPTQYF
j_gene: TRBJ2-5
v_gene: TRBV7-2
abundance: NA
d_gene: NA

CDR3nt: TGTGCCAGCAGCTTGGTTAGACTAGCGGGGGCCCCCGGGTATGAGCAGTTCTTC
CDR3aa: CASSLVRLAGAPGYEQFF
j_gene: TRBJ2-1
v_gene: TRBV5-6
abundance: NA
d_gene: TRBD2

CDR3nt: TGTGCCAGCAACGTGGACAGCTCCTACAATGAGCAGTTCTTC
CDR3aa: CASNVDSSYNEQFF
j_gene: TRBJ2-1
v_gene: TRBV7-9
abundance: NA
d_gene: NA

CDR3nt: TGTGCCAGCAGGGGGGGTTTAAGGGTAGGCTATGGCTACACCTTC
CDR3aa: CASRGGLRVGYGYTF
j_gene: TRBJ1-2
v_gene: TRBV6-4
abundance: NA
d_gene: NA

CDR3nt: TGTGCCAGCAGCGTAGATAATCCGGGCACAGATACGCAGTATTTT
CDR3aa: CASSVDNPGTDTQYF
j_gene: TRBJ2-3
v_gene: TRBV9
abundance: NA
d_gene: NA

CDR3nt: TGTGCCAGCAGGACTACAGGGTTCACCGGGGAGCTGTTTTTT
CDR3aa: CASRTTGFTGELFF
j_gene: TRBJ2-2
v_gene: TRBV27
abundance: once
d_gene: NA

CDR3nt: TGTGCCAGCAGTTTGGCCAGGGGCTACGAGCAGTACTTC
CDR3aa: CASSLARGYEQYF
j_gene: TRBJ2-7
v_gene: TRBV6-5
abundance: once
d_gene: NA

CDR3nt: TGTGCCAGTAGTCTACGCGAGGGGGGGCCGTACAATGAGCAGTTCTTC
CDR3aa: CASSLREGGPYNEQFF
j_gene: TRBJ2-1
v_gene: TRBV19
abundance: NA
d_gene: NA

CDR3nt: TGCGCCAGCAGCTTGGGGAACCGGGAGGCTGAAGCTTTCTTT
CDR3aa: CASSLGNREAEAFF
j_gene: TRBJ1-1
v_gene: TRBV5-1
abundance: NA
d_gene: NA

CDR3nt: TGTGCCAGCAGCGTGGCGGGGGGGAAATACAATGAGCAGTTCTTC
CDR3aa: CASSVAGGKYNEQFF
j_gene: TRBJ2-1
v_gene: TRBV5-6
abundance: NA
d_gene: TRBD2

CDR3nt: TGTGCCAGCAGCGCCCGACAGGGGGGCTCCTACAATGAGCAGTTCTTC
CDR3aa: CASSARQGGSYNEQFF
j_gene: TRBJ2-1
v_gene: TRBV6-2/TRBV6-3
abundance: NA
d_gene: TRBD1

CDR3nt: TGCAGCGTGTCTAGCGGGGGGCCTAGCACAGATACGCAGTATTTT
CDR3aa: CSVSSGGPSTDTQYF
j_gene: TRBJ2-3
v_gene: TRBV29-1
abundance: once
d_gene: TRBD2

CDR3nt: TGTGCCAGCAGCAAGCCGGGACTAGGAGACACAGATACGCAGTATTTT
CDR3aa: CASSKPGLGDTDTQYF
j_gene: TRBJ2-3
v_gene: TRBV7-2
abundance: NA
d_gene: TRBD2

CDR3nt: TGTGCCAGCTCACCACCGGGGGGAGCCGACGAGCAGTACTTC
CDR3aa: CASSPPGGADEQYF
j_gene: TRBJ2-7
v_gene: TRBV18
abundance: NA
d_gene: NA

CDR3nt: TGTGCCAGCAGGGGGCCGGCAACTAATGAAAAACTGTTTTTT
CDR3aa: CASRGPATNEKLFF
j_gene: TRBJ1-4
v_gene: TRBV27
abundance: NA
d_gene: NA

CDR3nt: TGTGCCAGCAAACTCGGACTAGCGGGGGGGCGGGTCTCAGATACGCAGTATTTT
CDR3aa: CASKLGLAGGRVSDTQYF
j_gene: TRBJ2-3
v_gene: TRBV28
abundance: NA
d_gene: TRBD2

CDR3nt: TGTGCCAGCAGCCAAGATCGGAGGGTGTCCTACAATGAGCAGTTCTTC
CDR3aa: CASSQDRRVSYNEQFF
j_gene: TRBJ2-1
v_gene: TRBV3-1/TRBV3-2
abundance: NA
d_gene: NA

CDR3nt: TGTGCCAGCAGCTTAGCGCGGGGGAGGGAGACCCAGTACTTC
CDR3aa: CASSLARGRETQYF
j_gene: TRBJ2-5
v_gene: TRBV7-2
abundance: NA
d_gene: TRBD2

CDR3nt: TGTGCCAGCACCTTTGCGGGTCGGGGTGGGGAGACCCAGTACTTC
CDR3aa: CASTFAGRGGETQYF
j_gene: TRBJ2-5
v_gene: TRBV5-4
abundance: NA
d_gene: NA

CDR3nt: TGCGCCAGCAGCTTCATTAGCTACACTGAAGCTTTCTTT
CDR3aa: CASSFISYTEAFF
j_gene: TRBJ1-1
v_gene: TRBV5-1
abundance: few
d_gene: NA

CDR3nt: TGCAGCGATCTAACAGGGTTGGCGGATGGCTACACCTTC
CDR3aa: CSDLTGLADGYTF
j_gene: TRBJ1-2
v_gene: TRBV29-1
abundance: NA
d_gene: NA

CDR3nt: TGCGCCAGCAGCTTTTCAGGGGTCAATCAGCCCCAGCATTTT
CDR3aa: CASSFSGVNQPQHF
j_gene: TRBJ1-5
v_gene: TRBV5-1
abundance: NA
d_gene: NA

CDR3nt: TGCGCCAGCAGTGAGTCGAGAATGGGACTAGCGGGGACCGGGGAGCTGTTTTTT
CDR3aa: CASSESRMGLAGTGELFF
j_gene: TRBJ2-2
v_gene: TRBV10-1
abundance: NA
d_gene: TRBD2